This T cell receptor beta chain derives from a study of blood T cells in healthy people across ages. Study-wide results and caveats: PBMC samples, being unsorted, prevented any conclusive comparison of naive and antigen-experienced cells.

The table lists this clonotype with a few counts. Its antigen remains unidentified. The junction does not match germline at one end; this may be a read error. The CDR3 consists of 12 residues. Combining a sample-barcoded 5' primer with a J-beta primer mix, a second PCR ran for roughly 6 to 11 cycles. Each CDR3 protein gets one entry after TCRdb re-called the 5' RACE reads with MiXCR. The sample carries around 780,000 distinct CDR3 sequences, approximately 24% recorded once. The same specimen was also included in a second study, on T cells of mothers and their children. That work states: Samples came from a few healthy Caucasian mothers and their six children. Barcodes and 2-4 random nucleotides were added by M1S in the second PCR. At a sensitivity of around 91 clones per million clonotypes, no persistent microchimeric T cell clones appeared.

The receptor's source is a boy aged 5-17 years in good health. The chain links TRBV12-3 or TRBV12-4 to TRBJ1-1, with TRBD1 as a possible D gene (6 bases). The sequenced sample consisted of blood. CDR3: CASSSGGTEALF. CDR3 DNA sequence: TGTGCCAGCAGTTCGGGGGGCACTGAAGCTCTCTTT.